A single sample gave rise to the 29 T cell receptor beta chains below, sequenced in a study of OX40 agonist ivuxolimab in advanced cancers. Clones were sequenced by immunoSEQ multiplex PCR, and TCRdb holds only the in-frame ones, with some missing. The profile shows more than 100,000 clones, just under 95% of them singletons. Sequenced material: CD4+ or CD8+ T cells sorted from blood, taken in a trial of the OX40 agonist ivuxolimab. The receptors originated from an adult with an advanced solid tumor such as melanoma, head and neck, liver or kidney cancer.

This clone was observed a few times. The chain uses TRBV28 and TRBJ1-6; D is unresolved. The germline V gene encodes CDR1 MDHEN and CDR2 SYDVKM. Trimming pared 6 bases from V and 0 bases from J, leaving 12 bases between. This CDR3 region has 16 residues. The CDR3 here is CASSPGGSSYNSPLHF. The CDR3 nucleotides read TGTGCCAGCAGCCCAGGTGGGAGCTCCTATAATTCACCCCTCCACTTT.

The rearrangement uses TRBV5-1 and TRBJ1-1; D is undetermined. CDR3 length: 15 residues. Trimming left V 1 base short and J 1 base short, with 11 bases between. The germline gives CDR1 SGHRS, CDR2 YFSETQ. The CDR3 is CASSLNRMGNTEAFF. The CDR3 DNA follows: TGCGCCAGCAGCTTGAATCGGATGGGGAACACTGAAGCTTTCTTT.

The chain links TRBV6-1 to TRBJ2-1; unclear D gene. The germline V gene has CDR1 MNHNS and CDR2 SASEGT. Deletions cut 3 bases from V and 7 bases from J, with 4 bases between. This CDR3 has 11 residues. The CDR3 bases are TGTGCCAGCAGTGACCTGAATGAGCAGTTCTTC. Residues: CASSDLNEQFF.

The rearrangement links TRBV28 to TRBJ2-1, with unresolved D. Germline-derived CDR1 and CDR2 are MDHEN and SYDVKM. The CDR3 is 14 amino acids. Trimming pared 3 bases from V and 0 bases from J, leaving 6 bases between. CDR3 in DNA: TGTGCCAGCAGTTTGATGAACTCCTACAATGAGCAGTTCTTC. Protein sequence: CASSLMNSYNEQFF.

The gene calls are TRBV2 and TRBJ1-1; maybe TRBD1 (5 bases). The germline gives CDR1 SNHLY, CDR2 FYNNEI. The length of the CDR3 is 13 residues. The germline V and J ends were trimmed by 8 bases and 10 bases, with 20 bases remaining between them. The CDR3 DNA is TGTGCCAGCGACCCCACAGGCTCATCTCCAGCTTTCTTT. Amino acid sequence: CASDPTGSSPAFF.

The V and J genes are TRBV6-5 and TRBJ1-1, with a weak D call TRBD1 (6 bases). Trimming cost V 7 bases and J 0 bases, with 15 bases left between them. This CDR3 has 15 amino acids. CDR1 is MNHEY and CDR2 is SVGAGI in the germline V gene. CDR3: CASISLGGVNTEAFF. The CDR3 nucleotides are TGTGCCAGCATCTCTCTAGGGGGGGTGAACACTGAAGCTTTCTTT.

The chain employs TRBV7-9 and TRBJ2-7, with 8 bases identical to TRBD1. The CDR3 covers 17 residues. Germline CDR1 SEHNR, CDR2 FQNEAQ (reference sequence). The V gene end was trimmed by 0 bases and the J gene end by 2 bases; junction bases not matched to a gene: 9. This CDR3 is CASSLAGIRDRTYEQYF. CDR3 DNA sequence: TGTGCCAGCAGCTTAGCGGGTATCCGGGACAGGACCTACGAGCAGTACTTC.

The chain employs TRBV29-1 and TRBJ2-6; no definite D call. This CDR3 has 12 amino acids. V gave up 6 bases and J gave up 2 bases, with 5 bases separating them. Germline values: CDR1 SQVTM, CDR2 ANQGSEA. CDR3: CSVETGANVLTF. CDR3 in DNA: TGCAGCGTGGAGACTGGGGCCAACGTCCTGACTTTC.

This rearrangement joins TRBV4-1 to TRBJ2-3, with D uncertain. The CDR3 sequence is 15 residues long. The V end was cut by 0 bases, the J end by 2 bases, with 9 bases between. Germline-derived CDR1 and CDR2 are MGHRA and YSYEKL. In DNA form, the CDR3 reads TGCGCCAGCAGCCAAGATCCCAGGAACACAGATACGCAGTATTTT. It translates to CASSQDPRNTDTQYF.

In nucleotides, the CDR3 is TGCAGTGCCCTATCCGGGGATACGCAGTATTTT. Protein sequence: CSALSGDTQYF. The J gene is TRBJ2-3, the V gene TRBV20-1, with D unclear. The CDR3 is 11 amino acids. Germline loops: CDR1 DFQATT, CDR2 SNEGSKA (reference sequence). The V and J ends lost 6 bases and 6 bases respectively, with 10 bases between them.

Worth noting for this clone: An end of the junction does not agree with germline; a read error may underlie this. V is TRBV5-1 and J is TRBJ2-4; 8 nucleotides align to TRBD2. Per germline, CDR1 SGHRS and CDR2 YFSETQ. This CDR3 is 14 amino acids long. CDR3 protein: CASSSGLAQNIQYF. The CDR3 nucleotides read TGCGCCAGCAGCTCCGGACTAGCCCAAAACATTCAGTACTTC.

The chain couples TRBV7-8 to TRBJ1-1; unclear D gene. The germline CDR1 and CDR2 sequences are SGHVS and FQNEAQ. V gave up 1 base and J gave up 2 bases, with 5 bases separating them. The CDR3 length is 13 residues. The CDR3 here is CASSLVGNTEAFF. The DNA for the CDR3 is TGTGCCAGCAGCTTAGTGGGAAACACTGAAGCTTTCTTT.

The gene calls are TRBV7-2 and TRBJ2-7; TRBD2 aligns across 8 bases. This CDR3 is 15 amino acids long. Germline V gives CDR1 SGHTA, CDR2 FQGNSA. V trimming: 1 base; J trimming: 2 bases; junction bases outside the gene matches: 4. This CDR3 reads CASSLERAGAYEQYF. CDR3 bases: TGTGCCAGCAGCTTAGAAAGAGCGGGAGCCTACGAGCAGTACTTC.

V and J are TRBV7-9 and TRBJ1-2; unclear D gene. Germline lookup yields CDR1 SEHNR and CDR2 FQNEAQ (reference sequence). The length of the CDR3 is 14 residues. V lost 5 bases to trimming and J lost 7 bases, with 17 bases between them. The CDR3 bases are TGTGCCAGCAGCGGAGACACACCGGTCGGTGGCTACACCTTC. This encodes CASSGDTPVGGYTF.

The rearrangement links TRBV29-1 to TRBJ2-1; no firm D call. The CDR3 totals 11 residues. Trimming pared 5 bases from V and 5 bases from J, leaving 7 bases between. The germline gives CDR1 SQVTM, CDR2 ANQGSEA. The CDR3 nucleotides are TGCAGCGTTATGATCGACAATGAGCAGTTCTTC. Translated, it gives CSVMIDNEQFF.

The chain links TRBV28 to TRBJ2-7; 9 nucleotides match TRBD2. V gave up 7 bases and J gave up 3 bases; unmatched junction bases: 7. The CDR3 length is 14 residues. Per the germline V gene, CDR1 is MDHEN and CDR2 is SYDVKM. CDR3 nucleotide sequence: TGTGCCAGCAAAGGCGGGGGGGCCCGCTACGAGCAGTACTTC. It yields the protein CASKGGGARYEQYF.

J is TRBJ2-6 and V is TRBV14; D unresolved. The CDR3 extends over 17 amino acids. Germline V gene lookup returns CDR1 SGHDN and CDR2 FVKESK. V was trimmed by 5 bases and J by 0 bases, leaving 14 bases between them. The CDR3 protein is CASSRRTLLSGANVLTF. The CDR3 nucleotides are TGTGCCAGCAGCAGGCGGACGCTGCTCTCTGGGGCCAACGTCCTGACTTTC.

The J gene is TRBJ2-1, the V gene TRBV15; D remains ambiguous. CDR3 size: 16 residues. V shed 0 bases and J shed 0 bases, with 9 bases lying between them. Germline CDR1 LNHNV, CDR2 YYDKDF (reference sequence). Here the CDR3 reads CATSRELASSYNEQFF. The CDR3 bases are TGTGCCACCAGCAGAGAGCTTGCTAGCTCCTACAATGAGCAGTTCTTC. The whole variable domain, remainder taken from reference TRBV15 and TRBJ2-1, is DAMVIQNPRYQVTQFGKPVTLSCSQTLNHNVMYWYQQKSSQAPKLLFHYYDKDFNNEADTPDNFQSRRPNTSFCFLDIRSPGLGDTAMYLCATSRELASSYNEQFFGPGTRLTVL.

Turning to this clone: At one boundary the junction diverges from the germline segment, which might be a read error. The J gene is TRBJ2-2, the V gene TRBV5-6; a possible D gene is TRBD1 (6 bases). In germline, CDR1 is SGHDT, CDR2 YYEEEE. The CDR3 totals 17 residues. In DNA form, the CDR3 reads TGTGCCAGCAGCTTCCTCAACCGGGACAACGAACACCGGGGAGCTGTTTTT. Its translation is CASSFLNRDNEHRGAVF.

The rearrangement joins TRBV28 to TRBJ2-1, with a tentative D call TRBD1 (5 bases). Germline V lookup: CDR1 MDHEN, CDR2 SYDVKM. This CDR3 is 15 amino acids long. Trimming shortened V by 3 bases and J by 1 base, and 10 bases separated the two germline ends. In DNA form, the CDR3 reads TGTGCCAGCAGTTTTTTGGGGCCTTCCTACAATGAGCAGTTCTTC. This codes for CASSFLGPSYNEQFF.

This chain's CDR3 is CASSLDSSYNSPLHF. The CDR3 DNA reads TGTGCCAGCAGTTTAGACAGCTCCTATAATTCACCCCTCCACTTT. This chain joins TRBV27 and TRBJ1-6, with a tentative D call TRBD1 (5 bases). Trimming stripped 2 bases from V and 0 bases from J, with 5 bases between. CDR3 length: 15 amino acids. CDR1 is MNHEY and CDR2 is SMNVEV in the germline V gene (reference sequence).

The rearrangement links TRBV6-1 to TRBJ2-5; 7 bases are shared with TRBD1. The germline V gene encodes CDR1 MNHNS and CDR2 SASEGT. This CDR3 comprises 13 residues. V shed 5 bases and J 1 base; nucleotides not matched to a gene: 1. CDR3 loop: CASSRQGQETQYF. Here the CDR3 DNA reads TGTGCCAGCAGTAGACAGGGCCAAGAGACCCAGTACTTC.

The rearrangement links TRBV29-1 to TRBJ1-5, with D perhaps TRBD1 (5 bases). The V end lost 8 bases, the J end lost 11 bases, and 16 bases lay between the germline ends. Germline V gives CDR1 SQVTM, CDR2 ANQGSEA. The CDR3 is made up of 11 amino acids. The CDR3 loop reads CSMGPGGTQHF. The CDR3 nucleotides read TGCAGCATGGGTCCGGGGGGGACCCAGCATTTT.

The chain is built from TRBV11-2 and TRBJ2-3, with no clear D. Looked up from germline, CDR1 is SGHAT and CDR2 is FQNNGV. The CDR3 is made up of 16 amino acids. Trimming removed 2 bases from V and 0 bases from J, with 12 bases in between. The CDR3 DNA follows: TGTGCCAGCAGCTTATTCGGCGGTTCTAGCACAGATACGCAGTATTTT. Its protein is CASSLFGGSSTDTQYF.

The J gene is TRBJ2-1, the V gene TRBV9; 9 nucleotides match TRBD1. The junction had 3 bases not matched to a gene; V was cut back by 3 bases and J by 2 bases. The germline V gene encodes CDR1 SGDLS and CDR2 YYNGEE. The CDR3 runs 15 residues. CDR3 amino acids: CASSGRDRAYNEQFF. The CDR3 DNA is TGTGCCAGCAGCGGCCGGGACAGGGCCTACAATGAGCAGTTCTTC.

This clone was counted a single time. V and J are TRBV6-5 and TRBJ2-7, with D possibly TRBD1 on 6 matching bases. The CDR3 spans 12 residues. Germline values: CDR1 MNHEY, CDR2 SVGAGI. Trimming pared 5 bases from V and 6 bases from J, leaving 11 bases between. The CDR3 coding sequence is TGTGCCAGCAGTCAACAGGGAACCGAGCAGTACTTC. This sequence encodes CASSQQGTEQYF.

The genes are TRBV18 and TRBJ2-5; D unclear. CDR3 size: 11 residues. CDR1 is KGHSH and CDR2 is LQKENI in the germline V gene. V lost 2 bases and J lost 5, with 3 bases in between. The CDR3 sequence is CASSPDETQYF. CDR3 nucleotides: TGTGCCAGCTCACCAGACGAGACCCAGTACTTC. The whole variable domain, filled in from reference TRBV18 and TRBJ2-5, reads NAGVMQNPRHLVRRRGQEARLRCSPMKGHSHVYWYRQLPEEGLKFMVYLQKENIIDESGMPKERFSAEFPKEGPSILRIQQVVRGDSAAYFCASSPDETQYFGPGTRLLVL.

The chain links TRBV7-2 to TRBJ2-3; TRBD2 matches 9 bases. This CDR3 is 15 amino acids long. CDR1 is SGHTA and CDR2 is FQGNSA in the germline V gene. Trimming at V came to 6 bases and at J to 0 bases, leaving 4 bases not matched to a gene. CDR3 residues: CASSSSGMSTDTQYF. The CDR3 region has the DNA TGTGCCAGCAGTTCTAGCGGGATGAGCACAGATACGCAGTATTTT. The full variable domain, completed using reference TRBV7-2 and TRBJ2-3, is GAGVSQSPSNKVTEKGKDVELRCDPISGHTALYWYRQSLGQGLEFLIYFQGNSAPDKSGLPSDRFSAERTGGSVSTLTIQRTQQEDSAVYLCASSSSGMSTDTQYFGPGTRLTVL.

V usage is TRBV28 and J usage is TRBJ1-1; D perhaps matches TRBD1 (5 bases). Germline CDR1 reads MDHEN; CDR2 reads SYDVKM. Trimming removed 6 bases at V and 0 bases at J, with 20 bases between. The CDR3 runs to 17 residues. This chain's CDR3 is CASRREVGDPLNTEAFF. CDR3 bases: TGTGCCAGCAGGAGGGAGGTCGGGGACCCTTTGAACACTGAAGCTTTCTTT. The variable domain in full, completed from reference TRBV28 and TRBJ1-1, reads DVKVTQSSRYLVKRTGEKVFLECVQDMDHENMFWYRQDPGLGLRLIYFSYDVKMKEKGDIPEGYSVSREKKERFSLILESASTNQTSMYLCASRREVGDPLNTEAFFGQGTRLTVV.